This T cell receptor (beta chain) was observed in a study of shared clonotypes between healthy human individuals. Findings of the study overall: Among non-shared clonotypes, generation probabilities were lower than among those shared by all four donors. Some naive CD4 clonotypes, roughly 4.5%, turned up in common across several donors.

This clone was recorded only once. As yet, its antigen is unknown. Samples underwent the assay at deep level. In the sorted-subset replicate PCRs, 150 to 200 ng DNA, 25,000 to 30,000 T cell genomes, was used. This table comes from immunoSEQ multiplex PCR, and its TCRdb copy is limited to in-frame clones, with some not included. Of about 2.3 million clones in the sample, roughly 92% are singletons; the top ten hold 0.37%. Material for sequencing was naive CD4+ T cells from PBMCs. As for subset: CD45RA+ positively selected. This receptor was obtained from a man between 18 and 29 years old in good health. Some clones in this sample may be carry-over from other donors' samples.

The CDR3 DNA sequence: TGTGCCAGTAGTTCAGGGGCCCCCCGTTATCAGCCCCAGCATTTT. Translation gives CASSSGAPRYQPQHF. The chain uses TRBV19 and TRBJ1-5, with D perhaps matching TRBD1 (6 bases). CDR1 LNHDA and CDR2 SQIVND come from the germline V gene (reference sequence). The CDR3 is 15 amino acids. Trimming removed 5 bases at V and 5 bases at J, with 16 bases between.